These T cell receptor beta chains were read from a single sample in a study of T cell responses to AZD1222 COVID-19 vaccine. Assay used: immunoSEQ multiplex PCR; TCRdb lists only in-frame clones, some missing. The sample gives more than 110,000 clones, about nine tenths of which show up once; about 4.8% is in the top ten. The sample in question was peripheral blood, obtained on day 0 of AZD1222 vaccination. These receptors were collected from an adult in good health. Both conserved end residues are part of each CDR3. The order of the fields is CDR3 protein, CDR3 DNA, D gene, V gene, clone size, J gene. D genes are given only for firm matches. Size values are once, few and many counts, or a class for expanded clones, and some rows have none.

CDR3 protein: CASSSVGPGPLGEKLFF; CDR3 DNA: TGTGCCAGCAGCTCTGTAGGGCCGGGACCGCTTGGTGAAAAACTGTTTTTT; D gene: -; V gene: TRBV7-9; clone size: -; J gene: TRBJ1-4
CDR3 protein: CASSEWGGTVPYEQYF; CDR3 DNA: TGTGCCAGCAGTGAATGGGGGGGGACAGTACCTTACGAGCAGTACTTC; D gene: -; V gene: TRBV25-1; clone size: -; J gene: TRBJ2-7
CDR3 protein: CASSSTYSGTGEQYF; CDR3 DNA: TGTGCCAGCAGCTCGACATATAGCGGGACAGGCGAGCAGTACTTC; D gene: -; V gene: TRBV11-2; clone size: -; J gene: TRBJ2-7
CDR3 protein: CASSLARNTYEQYF; CDR3 DNA: TGTGCCAGCAGCCTCGCCAGGAATACCTACGAGCAGTACTTC; D gene: -; V gene: TRBV7-6; clone size: -; J gene: TRBJ2-7
CDR3 protein: CASRLPGVRNTEAFF; CDR3 DNA: TGTGCCAGCAGATTACCAGGGGTTAGGAACACTGAAGCTTTCTTT; D gene: -; V gene: TRBV11-2; clone size: -; J gene: TRBJ1-1
CDR3 protein: CASGLVRIGGDYNEQFF; CDR3 DNA: TGTGCTAGTGGTTTGGTACGCATAGGGGGAGACTACAATGAGCAGTTCTTC; D gene: -; V gene: TRBV12-5; clone size: -; J gene: TRBJ2-1
CDR3 protein: CASNPGLAGGPFQETQYF; CDR3 DNA: TGTGCCAGCAATCCGGGACTAGCGGGGGGACCATTCCAAGAGACCCAGTACTTC; D gene: TRBD2; V gene: TRBV6-4; clone size: -; J gene: TRBJ2-5
CDR3 protein: CASSFTSGSNNEQFF; CDR3 DNA: TGCGCCAGCAGCTTCACTAGCGGGAGTAATAATGAGCAGTTCTTC; D gene: TRBD2; V gene: TRBV5-1; clone size: -; J gene: TRBJ2-1
CDR3 protein: CASSLSVGANVLTF; CDR3 DNA: TGTGCCAGCAGTTTATCTGTTGGGGCCAACGTCCTGACTTTC; D gene: -; V gene: TRBV27; clone size: once; J gene: TRBJ2-6
CDR3 protein: CASSPFGDFSGEQYF; CDR3 DNA: TGCGCCAGCAGCCCGTTCGGGGACTTCAGCGGCGAGCAGTACTTC; D gene: -; V gene: TRBV4-1; clone size: -; J gene: TRBJ2-7
CDR3 protein: CASSFNLNTEAFF; CDR3 DNA: TGTGCCAGCAGCTTCAATTTGAACACTGAAGCTTTCTTT; D gene: -; V gene: TRBV11-2; clone size: -; J gene: TRBJ1-1
CDR3 protein: CASSTGISNQPQHF; CDR3 DNA: TGTGCCAGCAGCACAGGGATAAGCAATCAGCCCCAGCATTTT; D gene: -; V gene: TRBV6-5; clone size: -; J gene: TRBJ1-5
CDR3 protein: CASTRQGAINEKLFF; CDR3 DNA: TGTGCCAGCACCAGACAGGGGGCAATTAATGAAAAACTGTTTTTT; D gene: TRBD1; V gene: TRBV2; clone size: -; J gene: TRBJ1-4
CDR3 protein: CASSSSGTAYEQYF; CDR3 DNA: TGTGCCAGCAGTTCCTCCGGGACAGCCTACGAGCAGTACTTC; D gene: TRBD1; V gene: TRBV27; clone size: few; J gene: TRBJ2-7
CDR3 protein: CASSLLLEGDEQFF; CDR3 DNA: TGTGCCAGCAGCTTACTCCTTGAGGGCGATGAGCAGTTCTTC; D gene: -; V gene: TRBV6-5; clone size: -; J gene: TRBJ2-1
CDR3 protein: CASSQDRRNTEAFF; CDR3 DNA: TGCGCCAGCAGCCAAGATAGGAGGAACACTGAAGCTTTCTTT; D gene: -; V gene: TRBV4-1; clone size: -; J gene: TRBJ1-1
CDR3 protein: CASRGDSNQPQHF; CDR3 DNA: TGTGCCAGCAGGGGGGACAGCAATCAGCCCCAGCATTTT; D gene: -; V gene: TRBV7-8; clone size: -; J gene: TRBJ1-5
CDR3 protein: CASRRPPNYGYTF; CDR3 DNA: TGTGCCAGCAGACGTCCGCCTAACTATGGCTACACCTTC; D gene: -; V gene: TRBV27; clone size: -; J gene: TRBJ1-2
CDR3 protein: CASSLGEGNQPQHF; CDR3 DNA: TGTGCCAGCAGTTTAGGGGAGGGAAATCAGCCCCAGCATTTT; D gene: -; V gene: TRBV28; clone size: -; J gene: TRBJ1-5
CDR3 protein: CASRTPSTPHSGNTIYF; CDR3 DNA: TGTGCCAGCAGAACCCCATCGACACCCCACTCTGGAAACACCATATATTTT; D gene: -; V gene: TRBV28; clone size: -; J gene: TRBJ1-3
CDR3 protein: CASSPMTRRRNTEAFF; CDR3 DNA: TGCGCCAGCAGCCCAATGACTAGGCGGAGGAACACTGAAGCTTTCTTT; D gene: -; V gene: TRBV4-1; clone size: -; J gene: TRBJ1-1
CDR3 protein: CASSERSGFGANVLTF; CDR3 DNA: TGTGCCAGCAGCGAGCGGTCCGGGTTTGGGGCCAACGTCCTGACTTTC; D gene: -; V gene: TRBV6-6; clone size: -; J gene: TRBJ2-6
CDR3 protein: CASSLFYSSEQYF; CDR3 DNA: TGTGCCAGCAGTTTATTCTACAGCAGCGAGCAGTACTTC; D gene: -; V gene: TRBV28; clone size: -; J gene: TRBJ2-7
CDR3 protein: CASSEKGLETEAFF; CDR3 DNA: TGCGCCAGCAGTGAAAAGGGTTTAGAGACTGAAGCTTTCTTT; D gene: -; V gene: TRBV10-1; clone size: -; J gene: TRBJ1-1
CDR3 protein: CASSLGTSGSSFGGREQFF; CDR3 DNA: TGTGCCAGCAGCCTGGGGACTAGCGGGAGTTCCTTCGGGGGACGCGAGCAGTTCTTC; D gene: TRBD2; V gene: TRBV7-8; clone size: -; J gene: TRBJ2-1
CDR3 protein: CASSLGSGTPLHF; CDR3 DNA: TGTGCCAGCAGCCTAGGGTCAGGGACACCCCTCCACTTT; D gene: -; V gene: TRBV7-2; clone size: once; J gene: TRBJ1-6
CDR3 protein: CASSPRGALRNSPLHF; CDR3 DNA: TGTGCCAGCAGTCCCAGGGGGGCGCTTCGCAATTCACCCCTCCACTTT; D gene: TRBD1; V gene: TRBV27; clone size: -; J gene: TRBJ1-6
CDR3 protein: CASSPEDRNYNEQFF; CDR3 DNA: TGTGCCAGCAGCCCCGAGGACAGAAACTACAATGAGCAGTTCTTC; D gene: -; V gene: TRBV7-9; clone size: -; J gene: TRBJ2-1
CDR3 protein: CAWSVGLDLREQYF; CDR3 DNA: TGTGCCTGGAGTGTCGGACTAGACTTACGCGAGCAGTACTTC; D gene: TRBD2; V gene: TRBV30; clone size: -; J gene: TRBJ2-7
CDR3 protein: CASSRDREDQPQHF; CDR3 DNA: TGTGCCAGCAGTCGGGACAGGGAAGATCAGCCCCAGCATTTT; D gene: TRBD1; V gene: TRBV7-8; clone size: -; J gene: TRBJ1-5
CDR3 protein: CASSPDRQETQYF; CDR3 DNA: TGTGCCAGCAGCCCGGACAGGCAGGAGACCCAGTACTTC; D gene: TRBD1; V gene: TRBV5-6; clone size: -; J gene: TRBJ2-5
CDR3 protein: CASSLVADSHGYTF; CDR3 DNA: TGTGCCAGCAGCTTAGTCGCGGACAGTCATGGCTACACCTTC; D gene: -; V gene: TRBV7-9; clone size: -; J gene: TRBJ1-2
CDR3 protein: CASSQDGVSYDYGYTF; CDR3 DNA: TGCGCCAGCAGCCAAGACGGGGTGTCTTATGACTATGGCTACACCTTC; D gene: -; V gene: TRBV4-1; clone size: -; J gene: TRBJ1-2
CDR3 protein: CASSLVRLAGGYSNEQFF; CDR3 DNA: TGTGCCAGCAGCTTAGTTCGACTAGCGGGGGGGTATTCGAATGAGCAGTTCTTC; D gene: TRBD2; V gene: TRBV11-2; clone size: -; J gene: TRBJ2-1
CDR3 protein: CASSLKGRYVGRNTEAFF; CDR3 DNA: TGTGCCAGCAGTTTAAAAGGACGCTATGTAGGTAGGAACACTGAAGCTTTCTTT; D gene: -; V gene: TRBV27; clone size: -; J gene: TRBJ1-1
CDR3 protein: CASSPFGGPTYEQYF; CDR3 DNA: TGCGCCAGCAGCCCATTTGGGGGGCCGACCTACGAGCAGTACTTC; D gene: -; V gene: TRBV4-1; clone size: -; J gene: TRBJ2-7
CDR3 protein: CASSFSGNSGNTIYF; CDR3 DNA: TGTGCCAGCAGCTTTTCGGGTAACTCTGGAAACACCATATATTTT; D gene: -; V gene: TRBV11-3; clone size: -; J gene: TRBJ1-3
CDR3 protein: CASGSNTGELFF; CDR3 DNA: TGTGCCAGCGGATCGAACACCGGGGAGCTGTTTTTT; D gene: -; V gene: TRBV13; clone size: -; J gene: TRBJ2-2
CDR3 protein: CASSLTWGYGYTF; CDR3 DNA: TGTGCCAGCAGCTTGACCTGGGGCTATGGCTACACCTTC; D gene: -; V gene: TRBV5-6; clone size: few; J gene: TRBJ1-2
CDR3 protein: CASSPFNRGGQPQHF; CDR3 DNA: TGTGCCAGCAGTCCCTTCAACAGGGGAGGACAGCCCCAGCATTTT; D gene: TRBD1; V gene: TRBV27; clone size: -; J gene: TRBJ1-5
CDR3 protein: CASSIPVSNQPQHF; CDR3 DNA: TGTGCCAGTAGTATCCCCGTGTCCAATCAGCCCCAGCATTTT; D gene: -; V gene: TRBV19; clone size: -; J gene: TRBJ1-5
CDR3 protein: CASSLESGRPANTEAFF; CDR3 DNA: TGCGCCAGCAGCTTGGAATCAGGGCGCCCGGCGAACACTGAAGCTTTCTTT; D gene: -; V gene: TRBV5-1; clone size: -; J gene: TRBJ1-1
CDR3 protein: CASSYRGQHEKLFF; CDR3 DNA: TGTGCCAGCAGTTATAGGGGGCAGCATGAAAAACTGTTTTTT; D gene: TRBD1; V gene: TRBV6-1; clone size: once; J gene: TRBJ1-4
CDR3 protein: CASSPSLAGVLDTQYF; CDR3 DNA: TGTGCCAGCTCACCTTCACTAGCGGGAGTTCTAGATACGCAGTATTTT; D gene: TRBD2; V gene: TRBV18; clone size: -; J gene: TRBJ2-3
CDR3 protein: CASSPPGQSEAFF; CDR3 DNA: TGTGCCAGCAGTCCCCCGGGACAGTCTGAAGCTTTCTTT; D gene: TRBD1; V gene: TRBV6-5; clone size: -; J gene: TRBJ1-1
CDR3 protein: CASSFGVRESYEQYF; CDR3 DNA: TGTGCCAGCAGCTTTGGGGTGAGAGAGAGCTACGAGCAGTACTTC; D gene: -; V gene: TRBV5-5; clone size: -; J gene: TRBJ2-7
CDR3 protein: CASSAGIGSPLHF; CDR3 DNA: TGTGCCAGCAGTGCGGGGATTGGCTCACCCCTCCACTTT; D gene: -; V gene: TRBV2; clone size: -; J gene: TRBJ1-6
CDR3 protein: CASSLRTGALSGANVLTF; CDR3 DNA: TGTGCCAGCAGTCTCCGGACAGGGGCTCTCTCTGGGGCCAACGTCCTGACTTTC; D gene: TRBD1; V gene: TRBV27; clone size: few; J gene: TRBJ2-6
CDR3 protein: CSVGAGSEAFF; CDR3 DNA: TGCAGCGTTGGGGCAGGGTCCGAAGCTTTCTTT; D gene: -; V gene: TRBV29-1; clone size: -; J gene: TRBJ1-1
CDR3 protein: CASSDRTGENYEQYF; CDR3 DNA: TGTGCCAGCAGTGATCGGACAGGGGAGAACTACGAGCAGTACTTC; D gene: TRBD1; V gene: TRBV6-1; clone size: -; J gene: TRBJ2-7
CDR3 protein: CASSPQAGNSPLHF; CDR3 DNA: TGTGCCAGCTCACCACAGGCAGGGAATTCACCCCTCCACTTT; D gene: -; V gene: TRBV18; clone size: -; J gene: TRBJ1-6
CDR3 protein: CASSEITTEAREKLFF; CDR3 DNA: TGTGCCAGCAGTGAAATCACGACAGAAGCCCGAGAAAAACTGTTTTTT; D gene: -; V gene: TRBV2; clone size: -; J gene: TRBJ1-4
CDR3 protein: CASSLAVTGELFF; CDR3 DNA: TGCGCCAGCAGCTTGGCCGTCACCGGGGAGCTGTTTTTT; D gene: -; V gene: TRBV5-1; clone size: -; J gene: TRBJ2-2
CDR3 protein: CASSSNINTEAFF; CDR3 DNA: TGTGCCAGCAGCAGCAATATAAACACTGAAGCTTTCTTT; D gene: -; V gene: TRBV7-9; clone size: -; J gene: TRBJ1-1
CDR3 protein: CASSDWVPMGEQFF; CDR3 DNA: TGTGCCAGCAGTGATTGGGTACCTATGGGTGAGCAGTTCTTC; D gene: -; V gene: TRBV2; clone size: -; J gene: TRBJ2-1
CDR3 protein: CASSRLGVAGRTSGANVLTF; CDR3 DNA: TGTGCCAGCAGCCGCTTGGGAGTAGCGGGCCGAACCTCTGGGGCCAACGTCCTGACTTTC; D gene: TRBD2; V gene: TRBV6-2/TRBV6-3; clone size: -; J gene: TRBJ2-6
CDR3 protein: CASSQDSRVLGYTF; CDR3 DNA: TGTGCCAGCAGCCAAGATTCCAGGGTTCTTGGCTACACCTTC; D gene: -; V gene: TRBV14; clone size: -; J gene: TRBJ1-2